This paragraph covers one T cell receptor beta chain sequence. Its antigen is unidentified. This sample is drawn from a study of cytomegalovirus exposure and HLA in healthy donors. At the level of the study: Around 89 million unique TCRs from HLA-typed donors made up an early data release.

In the PCR, 60 Vbeta and 13 Jbeta primers were used. The data were produced by immunoSEQ multiplex PCR, yet TCRdb's version contains in-frame clones alone and is incomplete. The sample carries approximately 120,000 clones, around 82% recorded once. Study-level findings and limits: A later analysis showed HLA-associated TCR beta chains outstripping equally common others in clonal expansion.

The CDR3 contains 16 residues. V was clipped by 3 bases and J by 2 bases; unmatched bases: 6. In germline, CDR1 is SGDLS, CDR2 YYNGEE. The chain recombines TRBV9 with TRBJ2-3, with 10 positions matching TRBD2. This TCR came from a man aged 45-65 years in good health and CMV-seronegative. Sequenced sample: PBMCs. CDR3 protein: CASSAPSGGDTDTQYF. CDR3 bases: TGTGCCAGCAGCGCCCCTAGCGGGGGAGACACAGATACGCAGTATTTT.